This TCR beta chain was captured in a study of OX40 agonist ivuxolimab in advanced cancers. Notes on the research overall: The costimulatory receptor OX40 (CD134) was targeted by ivuxolimab, a fully human IgG2 agonistic monoclonal antibody. Intravenous ivuxolimab was administered to patients every 2 weeks at six dose levels: 0.01, 0.1, 0.3, 1.5, 3 and 10 mg/kg. Of the 50 or so patients in dose escalation, about 19 had hepatocellular carcinoma, some 15 had melanoma, 9 had renal cell carcinoma and 9 had head and neck cancer. In the dose-escalation cohort, 70% to 90% of patients were male, and the mean age was around 65 years with a range of roughly 23 to 79. Prior anti-PD-1, anti-PD-L1 or anti-CTLA-4 therapy was permitted, and approximately 42% of dose-escalation patients had received checkpoint inhibitors. Partial responses were achieved by three dose-escalation patients, of whom one had hepatocellular carcinoma and two had cutaneous melanoma. Peripheral TCRbeta sequencing aimed to test whether ivuxolimab altered TCR sequence diversity and caused clonal T-cell expansion. The paper covers the monotherapy dose-escalation part of the phase I ivuxolimab trial, which included N ≈ 50 patients.

Patients with autoimmune disease history or receiving systemic immunosuppression were excluded from the trial. In every dose cohort, peripheral blood was drawn for TCR sequencing at baseline, cycle 4 day 1, and cycle 7 day 1. The samples were taken from a phase I, first-in-human, multicenter, open-label dose-escalation trial of ivuxolimab. Adults with locally advanced or metastatic head and neck squamous cell, hepatocellular, melanoma or renal cell carcinoma were enrolled in the trial. CD4+ and CD8+ T cells were sorted separately from peripheral blood before TCR sequencing. On this clone: The antigen it binds to is not known. Within one base of it there is no much larger clone, and no base qualities were kept.

Genomic DNA was isolated from the sorted cells so that the TCRbeta CDR3 region could be sequenced. TCRbeta CDR3 regions were sequenced using the immunoSEQ Assay. Not all clones reach the TCRdb copy of this immuneACCESS table, which keeps in-frame sequences only. Checked studies attribute under half of the gap to unresolved V genes and leave the rest unexplained. Within this sample are approximately 49,000 clones, with around four fifths of them counted one time only. Of the sample, approximately 1.7% falls within the top ten clones. The CDR3 covers 15 residues, taking in both the cysteine and the phenylalanine. Kept here is only the CDR3 DNA, which spans 45 bases and is read in frame from base 1. CDR1 and CDR2 are drawn from the germline V gene (reference sequence): WNHNN, SYGVQD. Here V drops 8 bases and J drops 5 bases, and the junction holds 12 bases not matched to any gene. General findings and caveats noted by the study authors: After ivuxolimab, CD8+ T cells had more expanded clones than CD4+ T cells on average. The antigen specificity of the peripheral T cells that underwent clonal expansion was not determined. Clonal expansion of both CD4+ and CD8+ blood T cells was observed from baseline to week 6 at doses 0.1 to 3.0 mg/kg. Partial responders in the 0.1-3.0 mg/kg groups had among the lowest normalized peripheral clonal expansion, especially among CD8+ T cells. Low levels of normalized T-cell clonal expansion were also seen in some nonresponding patients.

The specimen comprised CD4+ or CD8+ T cells sorted from blood, sampled in a trial of the OX40 agonist ivuxolimab. The TCR sequence derives from an adult with an advanced solid tumor such as melanoma, head and neck, liver or kidney cancer. The chain employs TRBV10-1 and TRBJ2-5, and 9 junction bases match TRBD1. The CDR3 sequence is CASAEGWGQGETQYF. The nucleotide sequence is TGCGCCAGCGCTGAGGGTTGGGGACAGGGTGAGACCCAGTACTTC.